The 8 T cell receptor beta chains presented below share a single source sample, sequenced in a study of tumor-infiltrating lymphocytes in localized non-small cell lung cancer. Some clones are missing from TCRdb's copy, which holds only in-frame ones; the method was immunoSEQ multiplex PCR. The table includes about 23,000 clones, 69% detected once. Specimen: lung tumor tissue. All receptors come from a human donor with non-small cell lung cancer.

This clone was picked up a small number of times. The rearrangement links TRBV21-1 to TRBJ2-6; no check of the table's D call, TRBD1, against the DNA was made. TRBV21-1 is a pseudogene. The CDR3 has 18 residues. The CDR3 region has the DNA TGTGCCAGCAGCTCCAGTCAGGGACAGATAGCTGGGGCCAACGTCCTGACTTTC. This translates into CASSSSQGQIAGANVLTF.

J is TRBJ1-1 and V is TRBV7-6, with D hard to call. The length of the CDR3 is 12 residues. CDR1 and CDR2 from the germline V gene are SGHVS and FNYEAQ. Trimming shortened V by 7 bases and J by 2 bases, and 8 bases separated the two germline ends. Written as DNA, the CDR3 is TGTGCCAGCATGACCAGTAACACTGAAGCTTTCTTT. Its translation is CASMTSNTEAFF. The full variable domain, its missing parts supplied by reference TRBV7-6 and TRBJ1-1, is GAGVSQSPRYKVTKRGQDVALRCDPISGHVSLYWYRQALGQGPEFLTYFNYEAQQDKSGLPNDRFSAERPEGSISTLTIQRTEQRDSAMYRCASMTSNTEAFFGQGTRLTVV.

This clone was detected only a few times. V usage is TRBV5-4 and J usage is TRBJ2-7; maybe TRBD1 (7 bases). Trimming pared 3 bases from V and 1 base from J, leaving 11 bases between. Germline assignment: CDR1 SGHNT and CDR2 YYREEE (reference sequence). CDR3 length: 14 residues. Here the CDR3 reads CASSSQGGSYEQYF. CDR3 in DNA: TGTGCCAGCAGCTCCCAGGGGGGATCCTACGAGCAGTACTTC. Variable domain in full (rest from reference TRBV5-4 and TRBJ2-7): ETGVTQSPTHLIKTRGQQVTLRCSSQSGHNTVSWYQQALGQGPQFIFQYYREEENGRGNFPPRFSGLQFPNYSSELNVNALELDDSALYLCASSSQGGSYEQYFGPGTRLTVT.

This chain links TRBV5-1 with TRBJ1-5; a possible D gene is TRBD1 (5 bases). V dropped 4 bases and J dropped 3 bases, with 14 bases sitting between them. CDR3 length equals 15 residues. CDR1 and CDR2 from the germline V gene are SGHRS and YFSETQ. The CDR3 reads CASSPAGRVNQPQHF. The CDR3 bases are TGCGCCAGCAGCCCGGCGGGCAGGGTCAATCAGCCCCAGCATTTT.

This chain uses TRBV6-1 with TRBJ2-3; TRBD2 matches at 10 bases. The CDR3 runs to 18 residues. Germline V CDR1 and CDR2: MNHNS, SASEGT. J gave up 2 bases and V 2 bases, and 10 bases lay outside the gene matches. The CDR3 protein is CASSEFLAGAGSTDTQYF. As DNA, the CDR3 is TGTGCCAGCAGTGAATTTCTAGCGGGAGCCGGATCCACAGATACGCAGTATTTT.

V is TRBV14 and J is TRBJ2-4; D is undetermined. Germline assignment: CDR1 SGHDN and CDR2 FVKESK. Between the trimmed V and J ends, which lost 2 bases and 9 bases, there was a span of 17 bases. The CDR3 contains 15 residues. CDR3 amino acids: CASSQSSGPPGIQYF. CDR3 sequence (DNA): TGTGCCAGCAGCCAATCGTCCGGGCCCCCAGGCATTCAGTACTTC.

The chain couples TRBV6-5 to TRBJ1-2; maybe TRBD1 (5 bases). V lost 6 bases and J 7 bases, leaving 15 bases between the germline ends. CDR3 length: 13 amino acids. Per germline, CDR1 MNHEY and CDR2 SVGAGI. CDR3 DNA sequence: TGTGCCAGCAGATACGACAGAATAAGTGGCTACACCTTC. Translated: CASRYDRISGYTF.

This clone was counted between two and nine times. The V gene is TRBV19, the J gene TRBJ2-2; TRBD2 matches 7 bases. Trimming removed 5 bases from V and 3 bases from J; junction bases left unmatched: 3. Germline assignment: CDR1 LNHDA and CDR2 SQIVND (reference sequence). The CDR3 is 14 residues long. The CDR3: CASSSTSDTGELFF. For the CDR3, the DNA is TGTGCCAGTAGTTCTACTAGCGACACCGGGGAGCTGTTTTTT.